The source of this T cell receptor beta chain is a study of T cell responses to AZD1222 COVID-19 vaccine. Here immunoSEQ multiplex PCR was the method, and the copy in TCRdb shows in-frame clones only, minus some. Among 100,000 or so clones listed, more than 75% were seen once. Trimming cost V 2 bases and J 4 bases, with 2 bases left between them. This CDR3 contains 11 residues. Overall study findings and caveats: The repertoires were collected only after the peak T cell response. Females outnumbered males among donors, who were mostly white British; clonal diversity was possibly underestimated.

About this clone: No antigen is known for it.

Here the sequenced sample was peripheral blood, taken on day 0 of AZD1222 vaccination. The sequence derives from an adult in good health. The chain employs TRBV12-3 or TRBV12-4 and TRBJ1-2; D remains unclear. CDR3 loop: CASSLSYGYTF. The CDR3, as DNA: TGTGCCAGCAGTTTATCCTATGGCTACACCTTC.